The subject of this entry is one T cell receptor beta chain. This record belongs to a study of blood T cell repertoires in COVID-19. About the research overall: COVID-19 samples, acute and convalescent, were from the United States, Italy and Spain. PBMCs, B-cell-depleted T cells, or T cells were the source of the cDNA or gDNA that made up the material.

Per the germline V gene, CDR1 is SEHNR and CDR2 is FQNEAQ (reference sequence). This CDR3 spans 15 amino acids. The junction had 10 bases not matched to a gene; V was cut back by 5 bases and J by 5 bases. As originally analysed: Cell counts per sample came from amplifying reference gene primers. TCRdb's copy holds only in-frame clones and misses some; the assay was immunoSEQ multiplex PCR. V and J calls and clone size are those listed in that table; D and trimming were worked out from the DNA. The data hold 230,000 or so clones, with 80% to 90% observed a single time. This sequence was found in a man aged 35 to 55 who had recovered from COVID-19. The specimen sequenced was peripheral blood. The V call is TRBV7-9, the J call TRBJ2-5, with 8 bases that match TRBD1. The chain's CDR3 is CASSPRGQAAETQYF. The CDR3 DNA sequence: TGTGCCAGCAGCCCGAGGGGACAGGCAGCGGAGACCCAGTACTTC.